This entry features one T cell receptor beta chain sequence. The entry originates in a study of cytomegalovirus exposure and HLA in healthy donors. The PCR was carried out with 60 Vbeta primers and 13 Jbeta primers. Profiled with immunoSEQ multiplex PCR; TCRdb holds only in-frame clones, not every one. The sample includes hundreds of thousands of clones, around 73% of them seen just once. CDR1 is SEHNR, CDR2 FQNEAQ, per germline (reference sequence). V gave up 2 bases and J gave up 5 bases, with 15 bases separating them. This CDR3 comprises 15 residues. This TCR was recovered from a male donor in good health and CMV-seronegative. Material for sequencing was PBMCs. V is TRBV7-9 and J is TRBJ2-5; D perhaps matches TRBD2 (6 bases). The CDR3 region has the DNA TGTGCCAGCAGCTTATTGGTCGGGAGTTTGGAGACCCAGTACTTC. Its protein is CASSLLVGSLETQYF.